These 2 T cell receptor beta chains were all obtained from the same sample, sequenced in a study of blood T cell repertoires in COVID-19. Assay: immunoSEQ multiplex PCR; the TCRdb copy retains only in-frame clones and omits some. The table lists roughly 100,000 clones, roughly 80% of them singletons, with around 17% in the top ten. The sample comprised peripheral blood. These receptors were taken from a human donor in a cohort sampled during active COVID-19.

CDR3 residues: CASSGQGGARNEQYF. Written as DNA, the CDR3 is TGTGCCAGCAGTGGGCAGGGGGGAGCGAGAAACGAGCAGTACTTC. The chain links TRBV6-6 to TRBJ2-7; the D gene is possibly TRBD1 (7 bases). V was clipped by 5 bases and J by 5 bases, with 19 bases between them. This CDR3 comprises 15 residues. Germline V lookup: CDR1 MNHNY, CDR2 SVGAGI (reference sequence).

CDR3 coding DNA: TGCGCCAGCAGTAAATCCCAGTCTTTGGATACGCAGTATTTT. This encodes CASSKSQSLDTQYF. The chain has TRBV5-1 and TRBJ2-3; D remains unclear. Trimming stripped 5 bases from V and 6 bases from J, with 16 bases between. CDR3 length equals 14 residues. Germline CDR1 and CDR2: SGHRS and YFSETQ.